These 22 T cell receptor beta chains were sequenced from one sample in a study of T cell clusters in autoimmune cytopenias (dated by TCRdb to between 2018 and 2020). The sample was run on an Illumina MiSeq. TRB rearrangements were amplified by multiplex PCR using a touch-down protocol with TRB-A and TRB-B primer pools mixed in one tube. TCRdb reprocessed the reads and lists each CDR3 protein sequence as a single entry, with no DNA. The sample's records list around 7,700 distinct CDR3 sequences. The ten largest clones take up 3.5% to 4.5% of the sample. Per sample, around 250 ng of peripheral blood genomic DNA, approximately 41,000 genome equivalents, was used for TRB amplification. These same data were also listed under a study on T cell repertoires in aging, cancer and after chemotherapy.

Sequenced sample: peripheral blood. Receptor source: a human donor in good health.

V gene TRBV5-4 combines with J gene TRBJ2-7; with no DNA, the TCRdb D assignment of TRBD1 cannot be verified. Germline V gene data show CDR1 as SGHNT and CDR2 as YYREEE (reference sequence). The CDR3 is 15 amino acids. The CDR3: CASSSPGRQTYEQYF.

This clonotype is labeled medium-sized based on frequency. The V and J genes are TRBV18 and TRBJ2-3. CDR1 KGHSH and CDR2 LQKENI come from the germline V gene. The CDR3 is 14 residues long. The chain's CDR3 is CASSPGLGPDTQYF.

This rearrangement joins TRBV27 to TRBJ1-4. Germline lookup yields CDR1 MNHEY and CDR2 SMNVEV (reference sequence). This CDR3 comprises 15 residues. This CDR3 is CASSFDGATNEKLFF.

V and J are TRBV11-2 and TRBJ2-7; the TCRdb call, TRBD1, lacks DNA for checking. The CDR3 contains 14 residues. CDR1 SGHAT and CDR2 FQNNGV come from the germline V gene. The CDR3 sequence: CASSLVGGSYEQYF.

The CDR3 sequence: CASSPGYDYGYTF. The rearrangement joins TRBV5-6 to TRBJ1-2; TCRdb's D call of TRBD1 is untestable without DNA. The CDR3 loop spans 13 amino acids. Germline values: CDR1 SGHDT, CDR2 YYEEEE. The full variable domain, rest sourced from reference TRBV5-6 and TRBJ1-2, is DAGVTQSPTHLIKTRGQQVTLRCSPKSGHDTVSWYQQALGQGPQFIFQYYEEEERQRGNFPDRFSGHQFPNYSSELNVNALLLGDSALYLCASSPGYDYGYTFGSGTRLTVV.

This clonotype registers medium-sized (0.01 to 0.1%) by frequency. V is TRBV29-1 and J is TRBJ1-1; absent DNA, TCRdb's TRBD1 call cannot be checked. The germline V gene encodes CDR1 SQVTM and CDR2 ANQGSEA. This CDR3 contains 13 residues. CDR3 loop: CSVAQGGNTEAFF.

The chain uses TRBV19 and TRBJ2-7; TCRdb returns TRBD2, unconfirmable since there is no DNA. CDR1 and CDR2 (germline): LNHDA, SQIVND (reference sequence). CDR3 length: 16 residues. The CDR3 sequence is CASSMRLAGGSYEQYF.

The chain couples TRBV19 to TRBJ1-5. In germline, CDR1 is LNHDA, CDR2 SQIVND (reference sequence). The CDR3 spans 15 residues. CDR3 sequence: CASSLWSPRNQPQHF.

This clonotype is labeled medium-sized (0.01 to 0.1%) based on frequency. This chain uses TRBV30 with TRBJ1-6; TCRdb indicates TRBD1, and absent DNA this call remains unverified. From germline, CDR1 is GTSNPN and CDR2 SVGIG (reference sequence). There are 13 residues in the CDR3. CDR3 loop: CASSGGHNSPLHF.

The chain recombines TRBV20-1 with TRBJ2-1; TCRdb's assignment of TRBD2 cannot be checked, as there is no DNA. The CDR3 extends over 16 amino acids. The germline CDR1 and CDR2 sequences are DFQATT and SNEGSKA (reference sequence). CDR3 region: CSARGTSGGSYNEQFF.

The V gene is TRBV5-5, the J gene TRBJ1-4. The germline V gene has CDR1 SGHKS and CDR2 YYEKEE (reference sequence). CDR3 length equals 14 residues. This chain's CDR3 is CASRVSSTNEKLFF.

This chain connects TRBV12-3 or TRBV12-4 to TRBJ2-7; TCRdb returns TRBD2, unconfirmable since there is no DNA. The CDR3 runs 14 residues. The CDR3 loop is CASSLRGRRYEQYF.

The V call is TRBV12-3 or TRBV12-4, the J call TRBJ2-6; TCRdb's D call, TRBD1, is unchecked because there is no DNA. The CDR3 sequence is 16 residues long. The CDR3 region is CASSLRQGSGANVLTF.

The rearrangement joins TRBV27 to TRBJ2-7; TCRdb picks TRBD2, but there is no DNA to check that call. Germline V CDR1 and CDR2: MNHEY, SMNVEV (reference sequence). The CDR3 is made up of 16 amino acids. CDR3: CASSRTSGSPFYEQYF.

The chain is built from TRBV30 and TRBJ1-5. Germline values: CDR1 GTSNPN, CDR2 SVGIG (reference sequence). The CDR3 covers 15 residues. CDR3 loop: CAWSVRTARGQPQHF. The variable domain in full, with the rest retrieved from reference TRBV30 and TRBJ1-5, is SQTIHQWPATLVQPVGSPLSLECTVEGTSNPNLYWYRQAAGRGLQLLFYSVGIGQISSEVPQNLSASRPQDRQFILSSKKLLLSDSGFYLCAWSVRTARGQPQHFGDGTRLSIL.

Considering frequency, this clonotype is medium-sized (0.01 to 0.1%). V usage is TRBV12-3 or TRBV12-4 and J usage is TRBJ2-1; TCRdb proposes TRBD1, but this gene call is untestable without DNA. The CDR3 is made up of 15 amino acids. The CDR3 is CASSLSRGSYNEQFF.

V gene TRBV12-3 or TRBV12-4 combines with J gene TRBJ1-5; the D call from TCRdb, TRBD1, cannot be confirmed without DNA. The length of the CDR3 is 15 residues. CDR3 loop: CASTQQGLGNQPQHF.

This clonotype is identified as medium-sized from frequency. The chain uses TRBV6-5 and TRBJ1-2; TCRdb's assignment of TRBD1 cannot be checked, as there is no DNA. This CDR3 has 15 amino acids. CDR1 MNHEY and CDR2 SVGAGI come from the germline V gene. CDR3 sequence reads: CASSPQGARIYGYTF.

The J gene is TRBJ1-1, the V gene TRBV11-1; there is no DNA to check the TCRdb D call of TRBD1. The germline CDR1 and CDR2 sequences are SGHAT and FQDESV (reference sequence). The CDR3 is made up of 15 amino acids. Here the CDR3 reads CASSLGGSGYTEAFF.

Its frequency marks this clonotype as medium-sized. V gene TRBV15 combines with J gene TRBJ2-2; the TCRdb call, TRBD1, lacks DNA for checking. This CDR3 comprises 19 residues. In germline, CDR1 is LNHNV, CDR2 YYDKDF (reference sequence). CDR3: CATSRGIPGSPGGTGELFF. Together with reference TRBV15 and TRBJ2-2, the CDR3 gives the full variable domain: DAMVIQNPRYQVTQFGKPVTLSCSQTLNHNVMYWYQQKSSQAPKLLFHYYDKDFNNEADTPDNFQSRRPNTSFCFLDIRSPGLGDTAMYLCATSRGIPGSPGGTGELFFGEGSRLTVL.

The V and J genes are TRBV19 and TRBJ1-2. Germline V gene sequence: CDR1 LNHDA, CDR2 SQIVND (reference sequence). The CDR3 sequence is 14 residues long. The CDR3 reads CASSIDSTTYGYTF.

The genes are TRBV7-9 and TRBJ2-7; the TCRdb D gene call, TRBD2, has no DNA to confirm it. Germline CDR1 SEHNR, CDR2 FQNEAQ (reference sequence). The CDR3 consists of 13 residues. This CDR3 is CASSPLSGYEQYF.